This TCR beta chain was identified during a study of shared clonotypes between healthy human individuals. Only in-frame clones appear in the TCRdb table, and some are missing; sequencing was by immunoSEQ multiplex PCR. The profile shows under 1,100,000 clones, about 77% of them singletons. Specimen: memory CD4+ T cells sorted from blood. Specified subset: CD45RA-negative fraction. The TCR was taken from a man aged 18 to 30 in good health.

The CDR3 nucleotides read TGTGCCAGCAGTGGGGGGGCCTTAGCTAATGAAAAACTGTTTTTT. Its protein product is CASSGGALANEKLFF. This chain connects TRBV6-5 to TRBJ1-4; tentative D call: TRBD1 (6 bases). Germline V gene sequence: CDR1 MNHEY, CDR2 SVGAGI. CDR3 length equals 15 residues. The germline V and J ends were trimmed by 5 bases and 3 bases, with 13 bases remaining between them.